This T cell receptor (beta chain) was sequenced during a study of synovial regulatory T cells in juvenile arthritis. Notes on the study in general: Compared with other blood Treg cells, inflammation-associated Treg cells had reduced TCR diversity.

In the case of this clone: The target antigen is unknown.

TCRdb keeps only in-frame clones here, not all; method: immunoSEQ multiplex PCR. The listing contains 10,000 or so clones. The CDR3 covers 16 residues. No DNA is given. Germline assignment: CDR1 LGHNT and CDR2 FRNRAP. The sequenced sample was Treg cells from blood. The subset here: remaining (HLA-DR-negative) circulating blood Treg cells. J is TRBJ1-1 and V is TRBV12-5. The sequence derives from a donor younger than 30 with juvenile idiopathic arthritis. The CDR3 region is CASAPLRQGRPLEAFF. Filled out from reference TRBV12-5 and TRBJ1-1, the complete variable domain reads DARVTQTPRHKVTEMGQEVTMRCQPILGHNTVFWYRQTMMQGLELLAYFRNRAPLDDSGMPKDRFSAEMPDATLATLKIQPSEPRDSAVYFCASAPLRQGRPLEAFFGQGTRLTVV.